The 9 T cell receptor beta chains listed next were all sequenced from one sample in a study of PD-1 blockade in classical Hodgkin lymphoma. Patients all relapsed after autologous stem cell transplantation, and there was variation in brentuximab vedotin exposure. Sequencing used immunoSEQ multiplex PCR; TCRdb keeps in-frame clones, though not all of them. The data show roughly 150,000 clones, approximately 80% seen once. The sample in question was peripheral blood mononuclear cells (PBMCs), obtained before the second cycle of nivolumab. The receptors derive from a human donor with classical Hodgkin lymphoma.

This chain links TRBV27 with TRBJ1-4; D is perhaps TRBD1 (5 bases). The CDR3 consists of 14 residues. Germline CDR1 is MNHEY and CDR2 is SMNVEV (reference sequence). V gave up 6 bases and J gave up 4 bases, with 12 bases separating them. The CDR3 DNA is TGTGCCAGCAGGGGGGGGTTTTTTAATGAAAAACTGTTTTTT. Encoded protein: CASRGGFFNEKLFF.

The CDR3 loop is CASSSLPGGQETQYF. The CDR3 nucleotides read TGTGCCAGCAGTTCCCTCCCGGGGGGACAAGAGACCCAGTACTTC. This chain joins TRBV6-6 and TRBJ2-5; 7 bases line up with TRBD2. Germline lookup yields CDR1 MNHNY and CDR2 SVGAGI (reference sequence). This CDR3 region has 15 residues. After removal of 4 bases from V and 2 bases from J, the junction contained 7 bases not matched to a gene.

The chain has TRBV7-8 and TRBJ1-2, with 7 bases lining up with TRBD1. Germline CDR1 is SGHVS and CDR2 is FQNEAQ. With V trimmed by 3 bases and J by 3 bases, 1 base remained unmatched. CDR3 length: 13 amino acids. The CDR3 region has the DNA TGTGCCAGCAGCTTCAGGGGGGACTATGGCTACACCTTC. This gives the protein CASSFRGDYGYTF. The whole variable domain, remainder taken from reference TRBV7-8 and TRBJ1-2, is GAGVSQSPRYKVAKRGQDVALRCDPISGHVSLFWYQQALGQGPEFLTYFQNEAQLDKSGLPSDRFFAERPEGSVSTLKIQRTQQEDSAVYLCASSFRGDYGYTFGSGTRLTVV.

V is TRBV18 and J is TRBJ2-7; no clear D gene. Trimming cost V 0 bases and J 7 bases, with 25 bases left between them. Germline values: CDR1 KGHSH, CDR2 LQKENI. The CDR3 is 18 residues long. The CDR3 spells CASSPPGSASPVGVEQYF. The CDR3 DNA sequence: TGTGCCAGCTCACCACCAGGGTCAGCTTCCCCTGTTGGGGTGGAGCAGTACTTC.

V is TRBV6-6 and J is TRBJ2-7; perhaps TRBD2 as D (6 bases). Per germline, CDR1 MNHNY and CDR2 SVGAGI (reference sequence). V was pared by 8 bases and J by 2 bases, with 10 bases between. This CDR3 contains 12 residues. The CDR3 here is CASAPGAYEQYF. The DNA of the CDR3 is TGTGCCAGCGCCCCGGGGGCCTACGAGCAGTACTTC.

This rearrangement joins TRBV6-5 to TRBJ2-5; D may be TRBD1 (5 bases). CDR3 size: 12 residues. The germline V gene encodes CDR1 MNHEY and CDR2 SVGAGI. V was pared by 4 bases and J by 5 bases, with 8 bases between. This chain's CDR3 is CASSSQGETQYF. The CDR3 DNA follows: TGTGCCAGCAGTTCCCAGGGTGAGACCCAGTACTTC.

The rearrangement joins TRBV18 to TRBJ1-4; no firm D call. V was trimmed by 1 base and J by 3 bases, leaving 6 bases between them. Germline CDR1 reads KGHSH; CDR2 reads LQKENI. The CDR3 length is 14 residues. CDR3 bases: TGTGCCAGCTCACCACGGACGGCTAATGAAAAACTGTTTTTT. Its protein is CASSPRTANEKLFF.

The chain carries TRBV7-9 and TRBJ1-1; D remains unclear. V was trimmed by 1 base and J by 2 bases, leaving 5 bases between them. Germline loops: CDR1 SEHNR, CDR2 FQNEAQ (reference sequence). The CDR3 spans 13 residues. CDR3 nucleotide sequence: TGTGCCAGCAGCTTAGTGTACAACACTGAAGCTTTCTTT. Translation: CASSLVYNTEAFF.

V and J are TRBV29-1 and TRBJ2-1; no firm D call. The CDR3 has 12 amino acids. V lost 5 bases, J lost 6 bases, and 11 bases lay in between. Germline CDR1 SQVTM, CDR2 ANQGSEA. The CDR3 nucleotides read TGCAGCGTTTGCGTAGCTTCCAATGAGCAGTTCTTC. Translated, it gives CSVCVASNEQFF.